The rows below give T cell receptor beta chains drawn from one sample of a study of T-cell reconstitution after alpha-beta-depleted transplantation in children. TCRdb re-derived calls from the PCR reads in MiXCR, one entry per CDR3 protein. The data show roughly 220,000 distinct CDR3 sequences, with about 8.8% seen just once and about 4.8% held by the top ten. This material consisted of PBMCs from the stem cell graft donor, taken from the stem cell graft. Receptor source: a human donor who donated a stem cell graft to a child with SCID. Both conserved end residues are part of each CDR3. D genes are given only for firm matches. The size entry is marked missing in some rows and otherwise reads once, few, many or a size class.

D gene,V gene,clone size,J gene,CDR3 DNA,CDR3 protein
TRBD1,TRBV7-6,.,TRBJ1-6,TGTGCCAGCAGCCCGTCAGGGGGGGGCCCCTTCTATAATTCACCCCTCCACTTT,CASSPSGGGPFYNSPLHF
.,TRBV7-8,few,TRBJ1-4,TGTGCCAGCAGCCCGCCGATGAGTGAAAAACTGTTTTTT,CASSPPMSEKLFF
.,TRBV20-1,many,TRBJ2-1,TGCAGTGCTAGAGACCAGTCACATGAGCAGTTCTTC,CSARDQSHEQFF
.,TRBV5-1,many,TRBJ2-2,TGCGCCAGCAGCTTACAGCAGAACACCGGGGAGCTGTTTTTT,CASSLQQNTGELFF
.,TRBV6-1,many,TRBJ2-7,TGTGCCAGCAGTCCATCGCAAGGGGTAGAATTCTACGAGCAGTACTTC,CASSPSQGVEFYEQYF
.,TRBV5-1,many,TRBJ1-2,TGCGCCAGCAGCAATTGGGACGAAAACTATGGCTACACCTTC,CASSNWDENYGYTF
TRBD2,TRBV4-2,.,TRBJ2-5,TGTGCCAGCAGCCAAGAACCAGGACTAGCGGAGCAAGAGACCCAGTACTTC,CASSQEPGLAEQETQYF
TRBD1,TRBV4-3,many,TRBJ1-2,TGCGCCAGCAGCCAACCCGGGGACAGGGGGTTGCATGGCTACACCTTC,CASSQPGDRGLHGYTF
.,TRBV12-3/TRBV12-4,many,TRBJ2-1,TGTGCCAGCAGTTTCCAGGGTGTGGGCAATGAGCAGTTCTTC,CASSFQGVGNEQFF
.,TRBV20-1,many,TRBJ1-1,TGCAGTGTTACGAGACCCCTGGGGGCTTTCTTT,CSVTRPLGAFF
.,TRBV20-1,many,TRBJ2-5,TGCAGTGCTAAAGGAGGGGGGGAGACCCAGTACTTC,CSAKGGGETQYF
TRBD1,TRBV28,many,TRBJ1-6,TGTGCCAGCAGCCCAGGACAGGGGGCTTCACCCCTCCACTTT,CASSPGQGASPLHF
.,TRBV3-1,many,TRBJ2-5,TGTGCCAGCATTAAGGGGAGGACTCACCAAGAGACCCAGTACTTC,CASIKGRTHQETQYF
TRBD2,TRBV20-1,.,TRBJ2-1,TGCTGTGCTAGTTCTAGCGGGGGTTCTGAGGCCTACAATGAGCCGTTCTTC,CCASSSGGSEAYNEPFF
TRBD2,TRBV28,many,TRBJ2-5,TGTGCCAGTCGGAGCGGGGGGGACGTGACCCAGTACTTC,CASRSGGDVTQYF
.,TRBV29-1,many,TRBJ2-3,TGCAGCGTGGGAGATATGAGTCGACGGGCGCAGTATTTT,CSVGDMSRRAQYF
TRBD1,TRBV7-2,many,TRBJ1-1,TGTGCCAGCAGTCGACAGGGGGAGAACACTGAAGCTTTCTTT,CASSRQGENTEAFF
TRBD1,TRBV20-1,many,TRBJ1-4,TGCAGTGCTAGGGGACAGTTTAATGAAAAACTGTTTTTT,CSARGQFNEKLFF
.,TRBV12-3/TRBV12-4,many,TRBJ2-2,TGTGCCAGCAGTTTCTTAGGAGATCCCGGGGAGCTGTTTTTT,CASSFLGDPGELFF
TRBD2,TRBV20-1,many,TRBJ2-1,TGCAGTGCCCTGGGAAGCGGGATTCGGCAGTTCTTC,CSALGSGIRQFF
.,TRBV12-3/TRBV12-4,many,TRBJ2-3,TGTGCCAGCAGTTTGGGGGGGCCAGCAGATACGCAGTATTTT,CASSLGGPADTQYF
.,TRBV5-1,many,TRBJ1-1,TGCGCCAGCAGCTTGGAGGGAATAAGGTTCACTGAAGCTTTCTTT,CASSLEGIRFTEAFF
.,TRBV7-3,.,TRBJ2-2,TGTGCCAGCAGCCCGAGTGACTTGCGTGCCGGGGAGCTGTTTTTT,CASSPSDLRAGELFF
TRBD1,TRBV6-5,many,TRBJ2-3,TGTGCCAGCAGTTACTCGATGAAGGGACAGGGGCGGAGGGATACGCAGTATTTT,CASSYSMKGQGRRDTQYF
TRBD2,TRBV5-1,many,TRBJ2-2,TGCGCCAGCAGCTTCCTAGCGGGCAACACCGGGGAGCTGTTTTTT,CASSFLAGNTGELFF
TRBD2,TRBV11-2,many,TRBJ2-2,TGTGCCAGCAGTTACATAGCGGGATCAACCGTCGGGGAGCTGTTTTTT,CASSYIAGSTVGELFF
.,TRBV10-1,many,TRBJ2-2,TGCGCCAGCAGTGAGTCGAGACGTGGAATCACCGGGGAGCTGTTTTTT,CASSESRRGITGELFF
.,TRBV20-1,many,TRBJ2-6,TGCAGTGCTACTATTCCAGGGTTTGGGGCCAACGTCCTGACTTTC,CSATIPGFGANVLTF
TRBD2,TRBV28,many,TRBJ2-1,TGTGCCAGCACAGGCGGGGGTCCCTACAATGAGCAGTTCTTC,CASTGGGPYNEQFF
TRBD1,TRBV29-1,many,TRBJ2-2,TGCAGCGTTGAACAGGGGGCGATCGGGGAGCTGTTTTTT,CSVEQGAIGELFF
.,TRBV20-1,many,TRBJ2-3,TGCAGTGCTAGAGATCAGTTAGCAAGGGTCACAGATACGCAGTATTTT,CSARDQLARVTDTQYF
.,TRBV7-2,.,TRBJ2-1,TGTGCCAGCAGTATCTCGTCCAGCTCCTACAATGAGCAGTTCTTC,CASSISSSSYNEQFF
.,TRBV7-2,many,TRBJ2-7,TGTGCCAGCAGCTTAGACGGTAGATCGTGGGAGCAGTACTTC,CASSLDGRSWEQYF
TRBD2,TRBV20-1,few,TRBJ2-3,TGCTGTGCTAGAGATCTTACCCTAGCGGCCCCAACAGATACGCAGTATTTT,CCARDLTLAAPTDTQYF
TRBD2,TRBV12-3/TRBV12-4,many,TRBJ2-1,TGTGCCTGTCAAGCGGGGGGGGGTCCCTCCTACAATGAGCAGTTCTTC,CACQAGGGPSYNEQFF
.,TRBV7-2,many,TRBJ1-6,TGTGCCAGCAGCTTAGTTGGAGGGAGCGATTCACCCCTCCACTTT,CASSLVGGSDSPLHF
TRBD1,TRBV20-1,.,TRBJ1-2,TGCAGTGCTGGAGGGACAGGGGGCCAAAACTATGGCTACACCTTC,CSAGGTGGQNYGYTF